This TCR beta chain is drawn from a study of T cell responses to AZD1222 COVID-19 vaccine. The CDR3 extends over 14 amino acids. Trimming removed 4 bases from V and 2 bases from J, with 11 bases in between. The germline gives CDR1 MGHRA, CDR2 YSYEKL. Repertoires were generated with immunoSEQ multiplex PCR, while TCRdb's copy carries only in-frame clones and drops some. The sample yields about 150,000 clones, roughly 93% seen once. Findings and caveats of the study: Unmutated regions of variants are reportedly targeted by nearly half of spike-specific TCRs. Spike-specific TCR breadth and depth were elevated following two AZD1222 doses. The peak T cell response came first, and repertoires were sampled only after it. Of the AZD1222 recipients, only five to seven were seropositive at baseline.

Comments on this clone: What it binds is not known.

This sequence was found in an adult who received the AZD1222 COVID-19 vaccine. The chain carries TRBV4-1 and TRBJ1-2; D gene uncertain. The specimen comprised peripheral blood, sampled 28 days after the second AZD1222 dose. CDR3 in DNA: TGCGCCAGCAGCCTTTCAGGCGCCAACTATGGCTACACCTTC. This encodes CASSLSGANYGYTF.